These T cell receptor beta chains were read from a single sample in a study of blood T cell repertoires in COVID-19. TCRdb keeps only in-frame clones here, not all; method: immunoSEQ multiplex PCR. There are roughly 200,000 clones in the sample; 80% to 85% occur only once, and 8% to 11% lies in the top ten. Sample: peripheral blood. Source of these receptors: a woman older than 75 with COVID-19, enrolled during active disease. The CDR3 runs from the conserved cysteine through the conserved F or W. A D gene is named only where the DNA matches it firmly. A row's size may be missing; if present it is once, few, many or a size class.

-	TRBV5-1	TRBD1	TRBJ2-3	TGCGCCAGCAGCACCCCAGGGGGCAGCGCAGATACGCAGTATTTT	CASSTPGGSADTQYF
-	TRBV19	-	TRBJ1-5	TGTGCCAGTAGTGACAGCCTTAATAGCAATCAGCCCCAGCATTTT	CASSDSLNSNQPQHF
-	TRBV7-9	TRBD2	TRBJ2-3	TGTGCCAGCAGCCCAGGTGGTAGCGGGGGAACAGATACGCAGTATTTT	CASSPGGSGGTDTQYF
-	TRBV5-1	TRBD1	TRBJ2-7	TGCGCCAGCAGCTCGGGACAGTCGATCTACGAGCAGTACTTC	CASSSGQSIYEQYF
-	TRBV12-3/TRBV12-4	TRBD2	TRBJ2-3	TGTGCCAGCAGTTTACGGGGGGCAGATACGCAGTATTTT	CASSLRGADTQYF
once	TRBV9	TRBD2	TRBJ2-1	TGTGCCAGCAGCGTCCGACTAGCGGGATACAATGAGCAGTTCTTC	CASSVRLAGYNEQFF
-	TRBV7-9	-	TRBJ1-5	TGTGCCAGCAGCCCGGACGGGGATCAGCCCCAGCATTTT	CASSPDGDQPQHF
few	TRBV27	-	TRBJ2-7	TGTGCCAGCAGGGGAGTTGAATCCGGATCCTACGAGCAGTACTTC	CASRGVESGSYEQYF
once	TRBV18	-	TRBJ1-1	TGTGCCAGCTCACCCGAAATGAGCGGGGAGAACACTGAAGCTTTCTTT	CASSPEMSGENTEAFF
-	TRBV5-1	TRBD1	TRBJ2-3	TGCGCCAGCAGCTCCGGGACAGGGACCCCCCGGGGCACAGATACGCAGTATTTT	CASSSGTGTPRGTDTQYF
-	TRBV7-9	TRBD2	TRBJ2-1	TGTGCCAGCAGCCTGCCGGGACTAGGGGGTGAGCAGTTCTTC	CASSLPGLGGEQFF
-	TRBV5-6	-	TRBJ2-3	TGTGCCAGCAGCTGGTCCGGGGTTCGGGCAGATACGCAGTATTTT	CASSWSGVRADTQYF
-	TRBV18	TRBD1	TRBJ1-4	TGTGCCAGCTCACCACAAGGGACAGGGTCTAATGAAAAACTGTTTTTT	CASSPQGTGSNEKLFF
once	TRBV28	-	TRBJ1-1	TGTGCCAGCACGGACAACATGAACACTGAAGCTTTCTTT	CASTDNMNTEAFF
-	TRBV28	-	TRBJ2-3	TGTGCCAGCAGTGACGGGGGGCGGGGCACAGATACGCAGTATTTT	CASSDGGRGTDTQYF
-	TRBV18	-	TRBJ1-2	TGTGCCAGCTCACCGGACAGTACCCACTATGGCTACACCTTC	CASSPDSTHYGYTF
few	TRBV5-1	-	TRBJ1-2	TGCGCCAGCAGCTTCGAATCAGGGGACTATGGCTACACCTTC	CASSFESGDYGYTF
-	TRBV5-1	-	TRBJ1-5	TGCGCCAGCAGCCCGGGCCCCGAGGGCCAGCCCCAGCATTTT	CASSPGPEGQPQHF
-	TRBV6-6	-	TRBJ1-1	TGTGCCAGCAGTTTGGACATTAGGGTCACTGAAGCTTTCTTT	CASSLDIRVTEAFF
-	TRBV3-1/TRBV3-2	-	TRBJ1-2	TGTGCCAGCAGCCAAAATACGAACGGTGGCTACACCTTC	CASSQNTNGGYTF
-	TRBV5-1	-	TRBJ1-1	TGCGCCAGCAGCTTGGATAGTCGGAACACTGAAGCTTTCTTT	CASSLDSRNTEAFF
-	TRBV5-1	TRBD1	TRBJ1-1	TGCGCCAGCAGCCGGGCCGTCGGACAGGGGAACACTGAAGCTTTCTTT	CASSRAVGQGNTEAFF
-	TRBV3-1/TRBV3-2	-	TRBJ2-2	TGTGCCAGCAGCCAAGTCCGGACCGGGGAGCTGTTTTTT	CASSQVRTGELFF
-	TRBV2	-	TRBJ1-2	TGTGCCAGCAGTGACCCGTCGACAGGAATCTATGGCTACACCTTC	CASSDPSTGIYGYTF
-	TRBV12-3/TRBV12-4	-	TRBJ1-2	TGTGCCAGCAGTTTTGCGGACTATGGCTACACCTTC	CASSFADYGYTF
-	TRBV18	TRBD1	TRBJ1-1	TGTGCCAGCTCACCTGCCGGGACAGGGGGCGAAAGGACTGAAGCTTTCTTT	CASSPAGTGGERTEAFF
-	TRBV5-6	TRBD1	TRBJ2-7	TGTGCCAGCAGCTCTCGGACAGGGTACTACGAGCAGTACTTC	CASSSRTGYYEQYF
once	TRBV9	TRBD2	TRBJ2-5	TGTGCCAGCAGCGTAGATAGCGGGGAAGGCCAAGAGACCCAGTACTTC	CASSVDSGEGQETQYF
-	TRBV28	TRBD2	TRBJ2-2	TGTGCCAGCGGGGGGGCGAACACCGGGGAGCTGTTTTTT	CASGGANTGELFF
-	TRBV1	-	TRBJ2-7	TGCACCAGCAGCCAAGATAGGCCCGCCGGGAGGGGGGCCTACGAGCAGTACTTC	CTSSQDRPAGRGAYEQYF
-	TRBV6-5	TRBD2	TRBJ2-1	TGTGCCAGCAGTAGTAGCGGGGGCTCCTACAATGAGCAGTTCTTC	CASSSSGGSYNEQFF
-	TRBV28	-	TRBJ2-7	TGTGCCAGCAGTTTAAGGGAGATCCCCTACGAGCAGTACTTC	CASSLREIPYEQYF
-	TRBV18	-	TRBJ1-6	TGTGCCAGCTCACCGCTATCCGGTGCTTCACCCCTCCACTTT	CASSPLSGASPLHF
-	TRBV6-2/TRBV6-3	TRBD1	TRBJ2-7	TGTGCCAGCAGCCCCCGACAGGGCCCCTACGAGCAGTACTTC	CASSPRQGPYEQYF
-	TRBV19	TRBD1	TRBJ1-2	TGTGCCAGTAGTATCGGGACAGTGAGTAGCTATGGCTACACCTTC	CASSIGTVSSYGYTF
few	TRBV28	-	TRBJ1-5	TGTGCCACCACCTGGCGAGGCAGGGTGATGGATCAGCCCCAGCATTTT	CATTWRGRVMDQPQHF
-	TRBV5-1	-	TRBJ2-5	TGCGCCAGCAGCTCCGGGACAACGGTGGGGGAGACCCAGTACTTC	CASSSGTTVGETQYF
-	TRBV3-1/TRBV3-2	-	TRBJ1-3	TGTGCCAGCAGCCAAGATACGGGGGGAGGAAACACCATATATTTT	CASSQDTGGGNTIYF
-	TRBV9	TRBD1	TRBJ1-3	TGTGCCAGCAGCTCCTGGACAGGCGAATCATCTGGAAACACCATATATTTT	CASSSWTGESSGNTIYF
-	TRBV9	-	TRBJ2-7	TGTGCCAGCAGCGTAGAAGAGAGCTCCTACGAGCAGTACTTC	CASSVEESSYEQYF
-	TRBV6-5	TRBD2	TRBJ2-5	TGTGCCAGCACTGGCGGGGGTTTAGGTGAGACCCAGTACTTC	CASTGGGLGETQYF
-	TRBV7-2	-	TRBJ1-5	TGTGCCAGCAGCTTCGGGGGTGGGCAGCCCCAGCATTTT	CASSFGGGQPQHF
-	TRBV25-1	-	TRBJ1-2	TGTGCCAGCAGTCGAGATTGGGGCGGCTACACCTTC	CASSRDWGGYTF
-	TRBV24-1	TRBD2	TRBJ2-3	TGTGCCACCAGTGACCCGGCGCGGGGGGCCACAGATACGCAGTATTTT	CATSDPARGATDTQYF
-	TRBV19	TRBD1	TRBJ2-3	TGTGCCAGTACTCGACAGGGCGGTAGAGATACGCAGTATTTT	CASTRQGGRDTQYF
-	TRBV18	-	TRBJ2-3	TGTGCCAGCTCAACTAGTCTTACAGATACGCAGTATTTT	CASSTSLTDTQYF
-	TRBV5-1	-	TRBJ1-2	TGCGCCAGCAGCTTGGGACAAGGGGTCTATGGCTACACCTTC	CASSLGQGVYGYTF
-	TRBV10-3	TRBD1	TRBJ1-5	TGTGCCACTACAGGGGAAAATAGCAATCAGCCCCAGCATTTT	CATTGENSNQPQHF
-	TRBV18	TRBD1	TRBJ1-6	TGTGCCAGCTCACCCGGACAGGGGGCAAATTCACCCCTCCACTTT	CASSPGQGANSPLHF
-	TRBV7-8	-	TRBJ1-5	TGTGCCAGCAGCCCGGGGGGGCAGCCCCAGCATTTT	CASSPGGQPQHF
-	TRBV7-3	-	TRBJ2-7	TGTGCCAGCAGCTTAGCGGGCGGCTCCTACGAGCAGTACTTC	CASSLAGGSYEQYF
-	TRBV7-8	TRBD2	TRBJ2-3	TGTGCCAGCAGTTACGCAGGCGGGGGGTCCGTGCGTACGCAGTATTTT	CASSYAGGGSVRTQYF
few	TRBV10-1	-	TRBJ1-6	TGCGCCAGCAGTACCGGGGTGGATTCACCCCTCCACTTT	CASSTGVDSPLHF
-	TRBV5-5	TRBD1	TRBJ2-1	TGTGCCAGCACGCTTAACAGGGGGTACAATGAGCAGTTCTTC	CASTLNRGYNEQFF
-	TRBV5-1	TRBD1	TRBJ2-2	TGCGCCAGCAGCTTGGTGTCAGGGGGCGACACCGGGGAGCTGTTTTTT	CASSLVSGGDTGELFF
-	TRBV5-4	-	TRBJ2-7	TGTGCCAGCAGCTCTATCGTCGGCGAGCAGTACTTC	CASSSIVGEQYF